This TCR beta chain is from a study of identical twins. Each CDR3 protein is one row after TCRdb ran MiXCR on the 5' RACE reads. This table has 450,000 to 650,000 distinct CDR3 sequences, roughly 15% appearing once. The CDR3 runs 16 residues. Germline-derived CDR1 and CDR2 are SGHRS and YFSETQ. Everyone who gave samples was a healthy Caucasian. This clonotype was observed a few times. One end of the junction varies from germline; a read error may be responsible. These records were also assigned to another study, of yellow fever vaccine responses in identical twins. That source notes: Twins reportedly showed a vaccine T cell response that seemed partly convergent and partly personalized.

Specimen: CD4+ T cells sorted from blood. The source is a woman aged 18 to 35 in good health. The V and J genes are TRBV5-1 and TRBJ2-7; D is perhaps TRBD1 (6 bases). The CDR3, as DNA: TGCGCCAGCAGCTTGGCGATACAGGGTTTAGGCTACGAGCAGCACTTC. This gives the protein CASSLAIQGLGYEQHF.